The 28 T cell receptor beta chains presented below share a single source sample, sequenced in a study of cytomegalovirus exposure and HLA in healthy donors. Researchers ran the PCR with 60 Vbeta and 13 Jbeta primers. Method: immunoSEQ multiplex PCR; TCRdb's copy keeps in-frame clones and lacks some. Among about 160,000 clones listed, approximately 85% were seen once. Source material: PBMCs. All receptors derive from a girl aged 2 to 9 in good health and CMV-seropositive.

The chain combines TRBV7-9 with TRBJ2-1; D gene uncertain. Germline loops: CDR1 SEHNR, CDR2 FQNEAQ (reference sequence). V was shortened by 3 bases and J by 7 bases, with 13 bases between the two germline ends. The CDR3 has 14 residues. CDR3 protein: CASSLGLGRNEQFF. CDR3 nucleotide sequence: TGTGCCAGCAGCTTGGGCCTGGGTCGTAATGAGCAGTTCTTC.

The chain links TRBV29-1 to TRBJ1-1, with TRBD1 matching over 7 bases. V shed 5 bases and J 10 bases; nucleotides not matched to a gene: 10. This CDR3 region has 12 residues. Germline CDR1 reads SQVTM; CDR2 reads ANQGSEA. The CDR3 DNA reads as TGCAGCGTTAATTCCGGGGACAGAAGAGCTTTCTTT. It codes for CSVNSGDRRAFF.

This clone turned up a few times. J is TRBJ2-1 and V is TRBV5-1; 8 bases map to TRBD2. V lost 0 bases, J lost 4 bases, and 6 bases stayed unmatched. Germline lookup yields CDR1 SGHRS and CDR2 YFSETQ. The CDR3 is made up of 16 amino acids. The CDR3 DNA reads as TGCGCCAGCAGCTTGGAACCAGCGGGAGAGTACAATGAGCAGTTCTTC. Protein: CASSLEPAGEYNEQFF.

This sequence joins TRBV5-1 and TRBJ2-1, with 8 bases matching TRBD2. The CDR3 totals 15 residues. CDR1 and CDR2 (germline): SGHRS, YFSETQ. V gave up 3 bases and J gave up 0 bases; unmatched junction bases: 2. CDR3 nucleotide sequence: TGCGCCAGCAGCTCCAGCGGGAGCTCCTACAATGAGCAGTTCTTC. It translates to CASSSSGSSYNEQFF.

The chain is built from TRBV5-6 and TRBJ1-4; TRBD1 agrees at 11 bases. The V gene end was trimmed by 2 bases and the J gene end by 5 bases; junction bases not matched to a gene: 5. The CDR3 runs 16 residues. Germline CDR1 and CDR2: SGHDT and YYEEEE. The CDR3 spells CASSFSGQGANEKLFF. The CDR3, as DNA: TGTGCCAGCAGCTTCTCCGGACAGGGGGCGAATGAAAAACTGTTTTTT.

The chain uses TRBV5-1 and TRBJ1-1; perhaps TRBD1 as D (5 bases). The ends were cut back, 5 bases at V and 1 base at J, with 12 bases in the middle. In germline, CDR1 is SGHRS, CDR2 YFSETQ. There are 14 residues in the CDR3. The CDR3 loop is CASSSTVSNTEAFF. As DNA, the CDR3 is TGCGCCAGCAGTTCGACAGTGTCGAACACTGAAGCTTTCTTT.

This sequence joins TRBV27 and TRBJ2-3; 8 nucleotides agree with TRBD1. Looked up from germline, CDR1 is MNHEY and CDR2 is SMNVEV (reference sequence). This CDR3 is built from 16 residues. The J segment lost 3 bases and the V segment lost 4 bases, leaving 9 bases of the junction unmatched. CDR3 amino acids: CASSSPTGAGTDTQYF. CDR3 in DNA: TGTGCCAGCAGTTCGCCGACAGGGGCGGGGACAGATACGCAGTATTTT.

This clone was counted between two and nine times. The CDR3 protein is CASLGGEKLFF. The CDR3 DNA follows: TGTGCCAGTCTAGGGGGAGAAAAACTGTTTTTT. The gene calls are TRBV6-6 and TRBJ1-4; TRBD1 is a possible D gene (6 bases). Per germline, CDR1 MNHNY and CDR2 SVGAGI (reference sequence). V lost 9 bases to trimming and J lost 8 bases, with 10 bases between them. CDR3 length: 11 residues.

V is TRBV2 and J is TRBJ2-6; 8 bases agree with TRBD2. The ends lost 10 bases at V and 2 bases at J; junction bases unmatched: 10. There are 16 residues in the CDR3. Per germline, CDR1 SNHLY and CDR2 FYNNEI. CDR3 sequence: CAINSGIPPGANVLTF. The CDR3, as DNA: TGTGCCATTAATAGCGGGATTCCCCCTGGGGCCAACGTCCTGACTTTC.

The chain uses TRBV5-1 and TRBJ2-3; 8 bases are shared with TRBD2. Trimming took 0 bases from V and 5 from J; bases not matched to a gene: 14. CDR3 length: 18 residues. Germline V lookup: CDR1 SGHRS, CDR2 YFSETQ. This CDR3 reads CASSLGVVAGSIRDTQYF. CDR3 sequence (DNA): TGCGCCAGCAGCTTGGGTGTCGTAGCGGGAAGTATAAGAGATACGCAGTATTTT.

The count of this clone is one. The CDR3 DNA sequence: TGTGCCAGCAGTGGAAGCGCTGGCGGTACTGGAAACACCATATATTTT. This gives the protein CASSGSAGGTGNTIYF. This chain joins TRBV6-1 and TRBJ1-3; D call uncertain. Germline V gene sequence: CDR1 MNHNS, CDR2 SASEGT. Trimming stripped 4 bases from V and 2 bases from J, with 15 bases between. This CDR3 is built from 16 residues.

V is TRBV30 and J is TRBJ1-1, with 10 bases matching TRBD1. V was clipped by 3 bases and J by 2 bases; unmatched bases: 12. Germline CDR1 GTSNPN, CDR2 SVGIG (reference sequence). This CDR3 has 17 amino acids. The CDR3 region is CAWSRDRGHFVNTEAFF. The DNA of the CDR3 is TGTGCCTGGAGCCGGGACAGGGGTCATTTCGTCAACACTGAAGCTTTCTTT. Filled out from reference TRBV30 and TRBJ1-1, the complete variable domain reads SQTIHQWPATLVQPVGSPLSLECTVEGTSNPNLYWYRQAAGRGLQLLFYSVGIGQISSEVPQNLSASRPQDRQFILSSKKLLLSDSGFYLCAWSRDRGHFVNTEAFFGQGTRLTVV.

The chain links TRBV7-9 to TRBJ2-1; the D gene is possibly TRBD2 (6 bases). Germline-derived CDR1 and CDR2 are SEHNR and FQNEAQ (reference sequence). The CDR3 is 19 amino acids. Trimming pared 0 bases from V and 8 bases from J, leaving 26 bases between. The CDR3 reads CASSLALRGRTTARDEQFF. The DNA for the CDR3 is TGTGCCAGCAGCTTAGCTTTGAGGGGCAGGACTACCGCCCGGGATGAGCAGTTCTTC.

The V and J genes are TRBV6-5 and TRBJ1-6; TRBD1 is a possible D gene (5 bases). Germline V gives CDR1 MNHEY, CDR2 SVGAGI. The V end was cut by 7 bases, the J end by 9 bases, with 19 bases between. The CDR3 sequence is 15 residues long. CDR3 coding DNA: TGTGCCAGCACCGCGGGGCACACCGGGGGTTCACCCCTCCACTTT. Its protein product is CASTAGHTGGSPLHF.

In DNA form, the CDR3 reads TGTGCCTGGAGTGCCGGGAAGTTCAATCAGCCCCAGCATTTT. This codes for CAWSAGKFNQPQHF. The rearrangement links TRBV30 to TRBJ1-5, with unresolved D. The CDR3 is 14 residues long. Germline V CDR1 and CDR2: GTSNPN, SVGIG (reference sequence). V lost 1 base, J lost 3 bases, and 10 bases lay in between.

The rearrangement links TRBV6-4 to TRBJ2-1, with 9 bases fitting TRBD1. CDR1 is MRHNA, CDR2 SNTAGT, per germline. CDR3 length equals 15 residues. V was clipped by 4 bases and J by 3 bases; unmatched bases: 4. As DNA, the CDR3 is TGTGCCAGCAGTGTAGAGACAGGGGGCTACAATGAGCAGTTCTTC. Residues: CASSVETGGYNEQFF.

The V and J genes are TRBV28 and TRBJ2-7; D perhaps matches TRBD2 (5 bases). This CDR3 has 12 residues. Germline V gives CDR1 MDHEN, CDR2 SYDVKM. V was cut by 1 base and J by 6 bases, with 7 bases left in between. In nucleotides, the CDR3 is TGTGCCAGCAGTTTATTGCGGGCCGAGCAGTACTTC. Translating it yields CASSLLRAEQYF.

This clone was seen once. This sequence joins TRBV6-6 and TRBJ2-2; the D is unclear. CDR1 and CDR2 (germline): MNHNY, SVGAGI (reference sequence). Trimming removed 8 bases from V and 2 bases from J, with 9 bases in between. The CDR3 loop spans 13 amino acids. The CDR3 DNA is TGTGCCAGCCTGCGGAGTAACACCGGGGAGCTGTTTTTT. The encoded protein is CASLRSNTGELFF.

This CDR3 reads CASSVGTGFPDTQYF. As DNA, the CDR3 is TGTGCCAGCAGCGTCGGGACAGGGTTCCCAGATACGCAGTATTTT. This chain links TRBV9 with TRBJ2-3; 9 bases line up with TRBD1. The germline V gene has CDR1 SGDLS and CDR2 YYNGEE. The CDR3 covers 15 residues. Losses at the gene ends were 2 bases for V and 4 bases for J; bases not matched to a gene: 5.

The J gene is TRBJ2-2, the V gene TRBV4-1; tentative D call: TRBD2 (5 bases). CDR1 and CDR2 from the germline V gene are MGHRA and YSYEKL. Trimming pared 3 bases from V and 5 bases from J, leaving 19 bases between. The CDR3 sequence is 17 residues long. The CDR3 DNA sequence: TGCGCCAGCAGCCAGGCCGTCGGGAACGTCAGGACCGGGGAGCTGTTTTTT. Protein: CASSQAVGNVRTGELFF.

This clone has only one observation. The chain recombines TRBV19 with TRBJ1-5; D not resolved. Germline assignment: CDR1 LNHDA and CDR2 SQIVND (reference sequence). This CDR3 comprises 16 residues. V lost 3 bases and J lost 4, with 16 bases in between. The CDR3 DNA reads TGTGCCAGTAGTATGGATCCGGCCTTCGGGAATCAGCCCCAGCATTTT. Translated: CASSMDPAFGNQPQHF.

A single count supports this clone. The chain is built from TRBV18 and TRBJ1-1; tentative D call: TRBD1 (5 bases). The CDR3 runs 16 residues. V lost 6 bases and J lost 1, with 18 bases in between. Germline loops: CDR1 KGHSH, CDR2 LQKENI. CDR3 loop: CASSQSAVTGNTEAFF. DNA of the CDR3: TGTGCCAGCTCCCAGAGTGCTGTTACAGGGAACACTGAAGCTTTCTTT.

CDR3 amino acids: CASSLVEHEQYF. In DNA form, the CDR3 reads TGTGCCAGCAGCTTGGTAGAACACGAGCAGTACTTC. The gene calls are TRBV5-6 and TRBJ2-7; no definite D call. Germline CDR1 and CDR2: SGHDT and YYEEEE. The CDR3 contains 12 residues. Between the trimmed V and J ends, which lost 0 bases and 5 bases, there was a span of 6 bases.

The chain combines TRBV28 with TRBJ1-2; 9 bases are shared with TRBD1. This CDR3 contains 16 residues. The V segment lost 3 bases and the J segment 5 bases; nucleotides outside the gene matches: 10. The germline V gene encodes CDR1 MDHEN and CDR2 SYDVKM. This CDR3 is CASSFGTGRGGYGYTF. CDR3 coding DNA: TGTGCCAGCAGTTTCGGGACAGGGAGGGGGGGGTATGGCTACACCTTC.

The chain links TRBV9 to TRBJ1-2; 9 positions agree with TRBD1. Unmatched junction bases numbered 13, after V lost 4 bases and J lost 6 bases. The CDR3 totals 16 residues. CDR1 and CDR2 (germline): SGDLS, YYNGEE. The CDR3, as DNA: TGTGCCAGCAGCCCTACCGGGACAGGGAGAGTCAATGGCTACACCTTC. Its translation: CASSPTGTGRVNGYTF.

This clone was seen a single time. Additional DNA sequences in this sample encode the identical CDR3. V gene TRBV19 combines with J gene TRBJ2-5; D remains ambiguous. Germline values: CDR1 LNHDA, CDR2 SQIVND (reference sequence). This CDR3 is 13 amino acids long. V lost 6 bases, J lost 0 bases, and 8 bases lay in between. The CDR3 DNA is TGTGCCAGTAGCCCGGGTCACCAAGAGACCCAGTACTTC. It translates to CASSPGHQETQYF.

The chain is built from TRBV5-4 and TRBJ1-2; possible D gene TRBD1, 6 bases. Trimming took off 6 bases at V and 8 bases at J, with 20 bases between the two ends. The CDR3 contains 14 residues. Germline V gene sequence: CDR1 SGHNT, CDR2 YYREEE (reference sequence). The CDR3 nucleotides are TGTGCCAGCACCTCCTTTGGGACAAATAGCGGCTACACCTTC. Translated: CASTSFGTNSGYTF. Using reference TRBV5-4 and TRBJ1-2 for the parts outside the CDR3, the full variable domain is ETGVTQSPTHLIKTRGQQVTLRCSSQSGHNTVSWYQQALGQGPQFIFQYYREEENGRGNFPPRFSGLQFPNYSSELNVNALELDDSALYLCASTSFGTNSGYTFGSGTRLTVV.

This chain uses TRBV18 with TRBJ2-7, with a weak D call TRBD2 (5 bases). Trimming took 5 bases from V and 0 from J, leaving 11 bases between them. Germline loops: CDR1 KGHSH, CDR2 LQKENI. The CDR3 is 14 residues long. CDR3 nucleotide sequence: TGTGCCAGCTCAAATGGGAGATCCTCCTACGAGCAGTACTTC. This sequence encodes CASSNGRSSYEQYF.